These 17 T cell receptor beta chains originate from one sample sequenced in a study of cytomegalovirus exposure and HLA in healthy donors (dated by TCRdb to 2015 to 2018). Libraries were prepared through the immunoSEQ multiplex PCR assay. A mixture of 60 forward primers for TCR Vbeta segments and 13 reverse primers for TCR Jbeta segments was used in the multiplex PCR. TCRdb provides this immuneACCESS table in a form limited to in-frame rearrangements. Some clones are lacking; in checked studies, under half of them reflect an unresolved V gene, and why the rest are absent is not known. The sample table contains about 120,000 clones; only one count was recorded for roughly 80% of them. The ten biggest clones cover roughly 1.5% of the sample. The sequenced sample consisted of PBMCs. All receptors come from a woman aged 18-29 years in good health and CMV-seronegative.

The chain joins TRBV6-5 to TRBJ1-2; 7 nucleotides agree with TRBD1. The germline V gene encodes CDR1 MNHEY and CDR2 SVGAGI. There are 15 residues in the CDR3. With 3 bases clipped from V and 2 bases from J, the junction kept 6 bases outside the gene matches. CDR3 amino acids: CASSYSGQRNYGYTF. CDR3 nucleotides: TGTGCCAGCAGTTATTCGGGACAGCGAAACTATGGCTACACCTTC.

CDR3 in amino acids: CASSLGRTATNEKLFF. CDR3 in DNA: TGTGCCAGCAGCTTGGGCCGAACCGCAACTAATGAAAAACTGTTTTTT. This chain links TRBV11-2 with TRBJ1-4, with unresolved D. The CDR3 is 16 residues long. Germline V gene sequence: CDR1 SGHAT, CDR2 FQNNGV. The V and J ends lost 3 bases and 0 bases respectively, with 11 bases between them.

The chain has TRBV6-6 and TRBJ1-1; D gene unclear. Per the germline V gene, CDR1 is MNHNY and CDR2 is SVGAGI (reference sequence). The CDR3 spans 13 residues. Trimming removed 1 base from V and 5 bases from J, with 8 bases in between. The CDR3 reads CASSYLRGTEAFF. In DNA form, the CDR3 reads TGTGCCAGCAGTTACTTACGAGGTACTGAAGCTTTCTTT.

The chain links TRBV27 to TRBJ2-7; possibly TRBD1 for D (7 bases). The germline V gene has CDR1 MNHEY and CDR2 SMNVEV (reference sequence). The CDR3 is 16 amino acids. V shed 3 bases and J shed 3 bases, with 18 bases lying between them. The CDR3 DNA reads TGTGCCAGCAGTTTTTCCCCTCGGCGGGACAGCTACGAGCAGTACTTC. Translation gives CASSFSPRRDSYEQYF.

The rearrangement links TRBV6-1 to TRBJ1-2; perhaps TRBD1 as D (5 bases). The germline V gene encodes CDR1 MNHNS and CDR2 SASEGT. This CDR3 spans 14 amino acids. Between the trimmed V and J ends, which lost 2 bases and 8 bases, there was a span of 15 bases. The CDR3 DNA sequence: TGTGCCAGCAGTGAACCAGGGTTCTACGCCGGCTACACCTTC. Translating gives CASSEPGFYAGYTF.

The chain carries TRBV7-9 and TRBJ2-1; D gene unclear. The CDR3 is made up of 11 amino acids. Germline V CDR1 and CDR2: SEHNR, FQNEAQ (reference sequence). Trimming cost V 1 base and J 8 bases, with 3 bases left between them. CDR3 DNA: TGTGCCAGCAGCTTAGTCGATGAGCAGTTCTTC. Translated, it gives CASSLVDEQFF.

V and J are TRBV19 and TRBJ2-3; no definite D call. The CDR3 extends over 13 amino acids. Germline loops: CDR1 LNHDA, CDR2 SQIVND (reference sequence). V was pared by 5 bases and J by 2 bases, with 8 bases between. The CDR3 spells CASSVPLTDTQYF. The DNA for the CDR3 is TGTGCCAGTAGTGTCCCCCTCACAGATACGCAGTATTTT.

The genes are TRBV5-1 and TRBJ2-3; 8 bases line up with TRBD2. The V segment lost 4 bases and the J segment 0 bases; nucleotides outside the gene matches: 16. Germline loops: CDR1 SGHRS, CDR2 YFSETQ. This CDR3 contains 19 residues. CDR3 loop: CASSTTSAQFLPSTDTQYF. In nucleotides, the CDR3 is TGCGCCAGCAGCACGACTAGCGCCCAATTCCTCCCTAGCACAGATACGCAGTATTTT.

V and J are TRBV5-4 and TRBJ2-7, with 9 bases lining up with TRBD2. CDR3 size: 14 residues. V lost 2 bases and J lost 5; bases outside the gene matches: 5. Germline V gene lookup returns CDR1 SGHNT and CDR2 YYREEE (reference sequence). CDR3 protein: CASSFAGGFNEQYF. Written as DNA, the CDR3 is TGTGCCAGCAGCTTCGCGGGGGGGTTTAACGAGCAGTACTTC.

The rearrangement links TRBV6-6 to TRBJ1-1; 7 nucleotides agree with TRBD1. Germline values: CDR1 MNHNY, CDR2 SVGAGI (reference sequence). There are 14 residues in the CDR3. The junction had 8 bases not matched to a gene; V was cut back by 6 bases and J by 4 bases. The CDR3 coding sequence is TGTGCCAGCAGACCACAGGGGCAGAGCACTGAAGCTTTCTTT. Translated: CASRPQGQSTEAFF.

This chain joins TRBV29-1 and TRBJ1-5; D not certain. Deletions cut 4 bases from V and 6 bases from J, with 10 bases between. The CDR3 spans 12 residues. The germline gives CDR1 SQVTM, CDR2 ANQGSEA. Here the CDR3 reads CSVVEGGQPQHF. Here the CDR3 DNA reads TGCAGCGTTGTTGAGGGTGGTCAGCCCCAGCATTTT. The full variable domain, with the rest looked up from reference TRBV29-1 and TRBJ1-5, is SAVISQKPSRDICQRGTSLTIQCQVDSQVTMMFWYRQQPGQSLTLIATANQGSEATYESGFVIDKFPISRPNLTFSTLTVSNMSPEDSSIYLCSVVEGGQPQHFGDGTRLSIL.

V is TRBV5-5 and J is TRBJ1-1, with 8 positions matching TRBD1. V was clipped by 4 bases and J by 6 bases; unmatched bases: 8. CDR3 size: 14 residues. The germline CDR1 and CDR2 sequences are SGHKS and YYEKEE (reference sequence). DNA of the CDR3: TGTGCCAGCAGCGCGGGACAGGTTGACGCTGAAGCTTTCTTT. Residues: CASSAGQVDAEAFF.

This chain's CDR3 is CASTRRTGFYEQYF. Written as DNA, the CDR3 is TGTGCCAGCACCAGAAGGACAGGGTTCTACGAGCAGTACTTC. The rearrangement uses TRBV18 and TRBJ2-7; TRBD1 aligns across 8 bases. V shed 8 bases and J 3 bases; nucleotides not matched to a gene: 9. The CDR3 covers 14 residues. Germline loops: CDR1 KGHSH, CDR2 LQKENI.

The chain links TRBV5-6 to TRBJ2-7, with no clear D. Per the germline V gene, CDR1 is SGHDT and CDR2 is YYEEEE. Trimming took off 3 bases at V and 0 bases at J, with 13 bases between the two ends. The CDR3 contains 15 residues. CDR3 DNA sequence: TGTGCCAGCAGCTCCCCGAGCCCGAGCTCCTACGAGCAGTACTTC. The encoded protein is CASSSPSPSSYEQYF. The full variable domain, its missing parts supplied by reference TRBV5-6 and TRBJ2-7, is DAGVTQSPTHLIKTRGQQVTLRCSPKSGHDTVSWYQQALGQGPQFIFQYYEEEERQRGNFPDRFSGHQFPNYSSELNVNALLLGDSALYLCASSSPSPSSYEQYFGPGTRLTVT.

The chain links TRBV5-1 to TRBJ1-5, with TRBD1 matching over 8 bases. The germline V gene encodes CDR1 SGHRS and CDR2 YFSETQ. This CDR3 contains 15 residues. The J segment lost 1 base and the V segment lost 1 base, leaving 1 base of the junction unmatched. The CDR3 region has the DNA TGCGCCAGCAGCTTGACAGGGGGAAGCAATCAGCCCCAGCATTTT. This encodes CASSLTGGSNQPQHF.

DNA of the CDR3: TGTGCCAGCAGCAACGGACAGGGACGGTATGGGGAGACCCAGTACTTC. Its protein is CASSNGQGRYGETQYF. This chain connects TRBV11-3 to TRBJ2-5; TRBD1 agrees at 8 bases. This CDR3 has 16 residues. V was pared by 5 bases and J by 5 bases, with 13 bases of the junction left unmatched. Germline CDR1 and CDR2: SGHNT and YENEEA.

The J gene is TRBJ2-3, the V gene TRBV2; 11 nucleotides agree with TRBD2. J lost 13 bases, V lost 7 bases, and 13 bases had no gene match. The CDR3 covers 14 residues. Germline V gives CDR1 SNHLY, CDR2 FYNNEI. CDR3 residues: CASTRRLAGGEEYF. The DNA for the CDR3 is TGTGCCAGCACCAGAAGGCTAGCGGGGGGTGAAGAGTATTTT.